This TCR beta chain was identified during a study of blood T cell repertoires in COVID-19 (dated by TCRdb to 2020 to 2021). With regard to the full study: The collaborator samples originated in the United States, Italy and Spain and spanned the acute and convalescent phases of COVID-19. The repertoires were released in a freely available public database intended as a resource for research on the immune response to SARS-CoV-2. Where HLA class I and class II types were available, the types were taken from metadata supplied by the sample provider, not from assay-based typing. Samples were obtained from the ongoing ImmuneRACE study (first 160 participants) and from 1,200 or so subjects provided by 6 global collaborators. Sample metadata almost always included a de-identified subject ID, COVID-19 status, age in years and sex. The material from the prospective study consisted of cDNA or gDNA derived from T cells, B-cell-depleted T cells, or PBMCs. The dataset comprised deeply sampled blood TCRbeta repertoires from subjects exposed to, actively infected with, or recovered from COVID-19. What the authors observed across the whole study: The amount of clinical and demographic metadata varied by source and participant and was provided uncurated.

TCRbeta CDR3 regions were amplified from genomic DNA using the immunoSEQ Assay, a bias-controlled multiplex PCR. Regarding the original processing steps: Nucleated cell counts per sample were estimated from amplification of reference gene primers within the assay. To quantify the absolute abundance of each unique TCRbeta CDR3 rearrangement, sequence reads were collapsed and filtered. Productive Simpson clonality was computed per sample as the square root of Simpson's diversity index over productive rearrangements. In TCRdb, the immuneACCESS table is reduced to in-frame sequences with V and J assigned. These tables do not hold every clone; where another copy was compared, an unresolved V gene accounts for under half, and the others remain unexplained. The V and J calls and clone size are taken from that table; D and trimming were inferred from the DNA. For this sample the table gives approximately 250,000 clones, of which 80% to 90% were detected only once. Clones ranked in the top ten supply roughly 4% of the sample.

The collaborating institutions used their own protocols to collect whole blood in K2EDTA tubes. Collaborator samples were shipped for TCRbeta analysis as frozen whole blood, isolated PBMCs, or DNA extracted from either sample type. A word on this clone: Its target antigen remains unknown. No clone much larger than this one lies a single base away; base qualities are absent.

Relative to germline, V is missing 2 bases and J is missing 6 bases, with 15 bases of the junction outside any gene match. The CDR3, from cysteine to phenylalanine, totals 18 residues. Left in the record is the CDR3 DNA by itself, 54 bases read in frame from the first base. According to the germline V gene, CDR1 reads SGHNT and CDR2 reads YENEEA. Material: peripheral blood. This sequence was found in a man aged 50 to 60 with acute or convalescent COVID-19. The rearrangement joined TRBV11-3 to TRBJ2-1, and TRBD2 aligns with 8 junction nucleotides. The CDR3 sequence is CASSLLPTRRTSSNEQFF. The sequenced DNA is TGTGCCAGCAGCTTATTACCGACACGAAGGACTAGCAGCAATGAGCAGTTCTTC. Reference TRBV11-3 and TRBJ2-1 genes cover what lies past the CDR3, so the full variable domain is EAGVVQSPRYKIIEKKQPVAFWCNPISGHNTLYWYLQNLGQGPELLIRYENEEAVDDSQLPKDRFSAERLKGVDSTLKIQPAELGDSAVYLCASSLLPTRRTSSNEQFFGPGTRLTVL.